This T cell receptor beta chain stems from a study of blood T cell repertoires in COVID-19 (TCRdb year 2020). Looking at the study overall: Collaborator samples came from the United States, Italy and Spain and covered acute and convalescent phases of COVID-19. The prospective study material was composed of cDNA or gDNA derived from T cells, B-cell-depleted T cells, or PBMCs. Deeply sampled blood TCRbeta repertoires from subjects exposed to, actively infected with, or recovered from COVID-19 were included in the dataset. The repertoires were made available in a free public database intended to serve as a resource for research on the immune response to SARS-CoV-2. Samples were obtained from the ongoing ImmuneRACE study (first 160 participants) and from about 1,300 subjects provided by 6 global collaborators. Sample metadata almost always included a de-identified subject ID, COVID-19 status, age in years and sex. Where available, HLA class I and class II types were taken from metadata supplied by the sample provider and were not determined by assay-based typing.

The collaborating institutions used their own protocols to collect whole blood in K2EDTA tubes. For TCRbeta analysis, collaborators shipped samples in one of three forms: frozen whole blood, isolated PBMCs, or DNA extracted from either of those sample types. A remark on this clone: No cognate antigen has been identified for it. Per-base quality was not reported, and no clone a single base away is much larger than it.

The paper as a whole reports these results and caveats: The quantity of clinical and demographic metadata differed by source and by participant and was supplied without curation.

Unmatched junction bases come to 2, with V trimmed by 1 base and J by 5 bases. Spanning cysteine to phenylalanine, the CDR3 consists of 15 amino acids. Of the read, only the CDR3 DNA is kept; its 45 bases are in frame from base 1. The germline V gene (reference sequence) specifies LNHDA as CDR1 and SQIVND as CDR2. The immunoSEQ Assay, a bias-controlled multiplex PCR, was used to amplify TCRbeta CDR3 regions from genomic DNA. Regarding the original processing steps: Nucleated cell counts per sample were estimated from amplification of reference gene primers within the assay. To quantify the absolute abundance of each unique TCRbeta CDR3 rearrangement, sequence reads were collapsed and filtered. For each sample, productive Simpson clonality was calculated as the square root of Simpson's diversity index across productive rearrangements. TCRdb carries this immuneACCESS record with in-frame sequences only. Its versions omit some clonotypes, under half of them owing to an unresolved V gene in the studies checked, with the rest unexplained. Clonal size and the V and J genes are those of that table, whereas D and trimming came from the DNA. The sample table records some 250,000 clones; about 80% of these occur just once. The ten largest account for around 4.4% of the sample.

The receptor chain draws on TRBV19 and TRBJ1-5; 10 nucleotides in the junction match TRBD1. Sequencing input: peripheral blood. The receptor's source is a man aged 50 to 60 with active or convalescent COVID-19. CDR3 reads: CASSIGQGADQPQHF. The base sequence is TGTGCCAGTAGTATAGGACAGGGGGCGGATCAGCCCCAGCATTTT. Here the CDR3 is joined to the reference TRBV19 and TRBJ1-5 genes, and the full variable domain is: DGGITQSPKYLFRKEGQNVTLSCEQNLNHDAMYWYRQDPGQGLRLIYYSQIVNDFQKGDIAEGYSVSREKKESFPLTVTSAQKNPTAFYLCASSIGQGADQPQHFGDGTRLSIL.